The rows below give T cell receptor beta chains drawn from one sample of a study of T cell repertoires in cytomegalovirus infection. TCRdb reprocessed the reads with MiXCR, giving one entry per CDR3 protein. Among tens of thousands of distinct CDR3 sequences, 3.5% to 4% were seen once, and the ten largest hold roughly 22%. The sequencing input was PBMCs. These receptor sequences come from a human donor in good health (CMV status not recorded). Some clones in this sample may be carry-over from other donors' samples. Both conserved end residues are part of each CDR3. Fields, in order: clone size, V gene, J gene, D gene, CDR3 DNA, CDR3 protein. D genes are given only for firm matches. Rows may omit the clone size; those that give it use once, few, many or a size class.

abundance: many
v_gene: TRBV15
j_gene: TRBJ1-1
d_gene: NA
CDR3nt: TGTGCCACCAGCAGAGATAACAAGAACACTGAAGCTTTCTTT
CDR3aa: CATSRDNKNTEAFF

abundance: many
v_gene: TRBV7-2
j_gene: TRBJ1-2
d_gene: TRBD1
CDR3nt: TGTGCCAGCAGCTTAGGGCAGGGGGATGGCTACACCTTC
CDR3aa: CASSLGQGDGYTF

abundance: many
v_gene: TRBV28
j_gene: TRBJ2-7
d_gene: NA
CDR3nt: TGTGCCAGCAGTCCCCCGTTCACTATTTTC
CDR3aa: CASSPPFTIF

abundance: many
v_gene: TRBV7-2
j_gene: TRBJ2-1
d_gene: NA
CDR3nt: TGTGCCAGCAGCTTAACGCGGGGGCTCGACAATGAGCAGTTCTTC
CDR3aa: CASSLTRGLDNEQFF

abundance: many
v_gene: TRBV2
j_gene: TRBJ2-3
d_gene: NA
CDR3nt: TGTGCCAGCAGTCACAGGGAGTCTAGCACAGATACGCAGTATTTT
CDR3aa: CASSHRESSTDTQYF

abundance: many
v_gene: TRBV12-3/TRBV12-4
j_gene: TRBJ1-1
d_gene: NA
CDR3nt: TGTGCCAGCAGTCAGGACGGGTATGAAGCTTTCTTT
CDR3aa: CASSQDGYEAFF

abundance: many
v_gene: TRBV11-3
j_gene: TRBJ2-5
d_gene: NA
CDR3nt: TGTGCCAGCAGCCACCCCGGCGGGACATTCGACGAGACCCAGTACTTC
CDR3aa: CASSHPGGTFDETQYF

abundance: few
v_gene: TRBV4-1
j_gene: TRBJ1-1
d_gene: TRBD1
CDR3nt: TGCGCCAGCAGCCACCCGGGACAGGGGATGAACACTGAAGCTTTCTTT
CDR3aa: CASSHPGQGMNTEAFF

abundance: many
v_gene: TRBV7-2
j_gene: TRBJ2-7
d_gene: NA
CDR3nt: TGTGCCTGCTCTAATAGGGGGGGTTACTACGAGCAGTACTTC
CDR3aa: CACSNRGGYYEQYF

abundance: many
v_gene: TRBV7-2
j_gene: TRBJ2-5
d_gene: TRBD1
CDR3nt: TGTGCCAGCAGCCCAACAGGGGAGGAGACCCAGTACTTC
CDR3aa: CASSPTGEETQYF

abundance: many
v_gene: TRBV7-2
j_gene: TRBJ2-3
d_gene: TRBD1
CDR3nt: TGTGCCAGCAGCCCCGGACAGGGGGCGCGTAAGCAGTATTTT
CDR3aa: CASSPGQGARKQYF

abundance: many
v_gene: TRBV7-6
j_gene: TRBJ2-1
d_gene: NA
CDR3nt: TGTGCCAGCAGCTCATGGGAAGGGCTACGAGAGCAGTTCTTC
CDR3aa: CASSSWEGLREQFF

abundance: many
v_gene: TRBV7-8
j_gene: TRBJ1-5
d_gene: NA
CDR3nt: TGTGCCAGCAGCCTTATGACAGATAGCAATCAGCCCCAGCATTTT
CDR3aa: CASSLMTDSNQPQHF

abundance: many
v_gene: TRBV7-2
j_gene: TRBJ1-1
d_gene: NA
CDR3nt: TGTGCCAGCAGCTTAGCGTGGGGGGGATTGAACACTGAAGCTTTCTTT
CDR3aa: CASSLAWGGLNTEAFF

abundance: many
v_gene: TRBV7-3
j_gene: TRBJ2-1
d_gene: TRBD2
CDR3nt: TGTGCCAGCAGCTTAAACGGGAGGGCCTACAATGAGCAGTTCTTC
CDR3aa: CASSLNGRAYNEQFF

abundance: many
v_gene: TRBV7-2
j_gene: TRBJ1-3
d_gene: TRBD1
CDR3nt: TGTGCCAGCAGCTCCGGACAGGGGAGGAAGGACACCATATATTTT
CDR3aa: CASSSGQGRKDTIYF

abundance: many
v_gene: TRBV7-2
j_gene: TRBJ2-3
d_gene: TRBD1
CDR3nt: TGTGCCAGCACCTATAGGGGACAGGGGGGCTCAGATACGCAGTATTTT
CDR3aa: CASTYRGQGGSDTQYF

abundance: many
v_gene: TRBV7-2
j_gene: TRBJ2-7
d_gene: NA
CDR3nt: TGTGCCAGCAGCTTGGGCAGGCCCTCCTACGAGCAGTACTTC
CDR3aa: CASSLGRPSYEQYF

abundance: many
v_gene: TRBV20-1
j_gene: TRBJ1-4
d_gene: NA
CDR3nt: TGCAGTGCTAGAATCGGTCTTAATGAAAAACTGTTTTTT
CDR3aa: CSARIGLNEKLFF

abundance: NA
v_gene: TRBV12-3/TRBV12-4
j_gene: TRBJ2-1
d_gene: TRBD1
CDR3nt: TGTGCCAGCAGACAGGACAGGGTCGACTACAATGAGCAGTTCTTC
CDR3aa: CASRQDRVDYNEQFF

abundance: many
v_gene: TRBV3-1
j_gene: TRBJ1-1
d_gene: NA
CDR3nt: TGTGCCAGCAGCCAAGTACCAGTTCGGGGCACTGAAGCTTTCTTT
CDR3aa: CASSQVPVRGTEAFF

abundance: many
v_gene: TRBV6-2/TRBV6-3
j_gene: TRBJ2-6
d_gene: TRBD1
CDR3nt: TGTGCCAGCAGTTACTCGAGAGGGGACAGCTCTGGGGCCAACGTCCTGACTTTC
CDR3aa: CASSYSRGDSSGANVLTF

abundance: many
v_gene: TRBV7-2
j_gene: TRBJ1-2
d_gene: NA
CDR3nt: TGTGCCAGCAGCTTAGTTGGCCGCATGGGGGGCTACACCTTC
CDR3aa: CASSLVGRMGGYTF

abundance: many
v_gene: TRBV7-2
j_gene: TRBJ2-7
d_gene: TRBD2
CDR3nt: TGTGCCAGCAGATTAGCGGGAGGGGGCTACGAGCAGTACTTC
CDR3aa: CASRLAGGGYEQYF

abundance: few
v_gene: TRBV28
j_gene: TRBJ2-7
d_gene: NA
CDR3nt: TGTGCCAGCAGCTTCCCGGGACCCCGGAACGAGCAGTACTTC
CDR3aa: CASSFPGPRNEQYF

abundance: many
v_gene: TRBV12-3/TRBV12-4
j_gene: TRBJ1-1
d_gene: TRBD1
CDR3nt: TGTGCCAGCATCCTCCGGGACAGGGTCCTGAACACTGAAGCTTTCTTT
CDR3aa: CASILRDRVLNTEAFF

abundance: many
v_gene: TRBV7-6
j_gene: TRBJ2-1
d_gene: NA
CDR3nt: TGTGCCAGCAGCTTAACATTAGGCTGGCAAAGCGATGAGCAGTTCTTC
CDR3aa: CASSLTLGWQSDEQFF

abundance: many
v_gene: TRBV5-1
j_gene: TRBJ2-5
d_gene: TRBD2
CDR3nt: TGCGCCAGCAGCTTGTCCTTCGGGGGGAACCAAGAGACCCAGTACTTC
CDR3aa: CASSLSFGGNQETQYF

abundance: many
v_gene: TRBV28
j_gene: TRBJ2-7
d_gene: TRBD2
CDR3nt: TGTGCCAGCAGTCCGCATCTAGCGGGAGGCTACGAGCAGTACTTC
CDR3aa: CASSPHLAGGYEQYF

abundance: many
v_gene: TRBV7-9
j_gene: TRBJ2-3
d_gene: TRBD1
CDR3nt: TGTGCCAGCAGCTTAGAGAGGGGGCCCACAGATACGCAGTATTTT
CDR3aa: CASSLERGPTDTQYF

abundance: many
v_gene: TRBV20-1
j_gene: TRBJ2-6
d_gene: TRBD1
CDR3nt: TGCAGTGCTAGCGGACAGGGGGGTAAATCTGGGGCCAACGTCCTGACTTTC
CDR3aa: CSASGQGGKSGANVLTF

abundance: many
v_gene: TRBV6-2/TRBV6-3
j_gene: TRBJ2-7
d_gene: TRBD2
CDR3nt: TGTGCCAGCAGCGGACTAGGTATCGTTTACGAGCAGTACTTC
CDR3aa: CASSGLGIVYEQYF

abundance: many
v_gene: TRBV28
j_gene: TRBJ1-1
d_gene: TRBD1
CDR3nt: TGTGCCAGCAGCAAACGCCGCAGCGGGACAGGGGGAACTGAAGCTTTCTTT
CDR3aa: CASSKRRSGTGGTEAFF

abundance: many
v_gene: TRBV5-5
j_gene: TRBJ1-5
d_gene: TRBD1
CDR3nt: TGTGCCAGCAGCTTGGGGACAGGGTACGGTCAGCCCCAGCATTTT
CDR3aa: CASSLGTGYGQPQHF

abundance: many
v_gene: TRBV7-2
j_gene: TRBJ1-2
d_gene: NA
CDR3nt: TGTGCCAGCAGCTCCTCGGTAGGCCTCTATGGCTACACCTTC
CDR3aa: CASSSSVGLYGYTF

abundance: NA
v_gene: TRBV15
j_gene: TRBJ2-1
d_gene: NA
CDR3nt: TGTGCCACCAGCAGAGAAGGACTATACAATGAGCAGTTCTTC
CDR3aa: CATSREGLYNEQFF

abundance: NA
v_gene: TRBV12-3/TRBV12-4
j_gene: TRBJ1-5
d_gene: NA
CDR3nt: TGTGCCAGCAGTTTAGCGAGGGCAGGGGTTTTCGATCAGCCCCAGCATTTT
CDR3aa: CASSLARAGVFDQPQHF

abundance: many
v_gene: TRBV7-2
j_gene: TRBJ1-6
d_gene: NA
CDR3nt: TGTGCCAGCAGCTCCGACCGGGGCCAAAATTCACCCCTCCACTTT
CDR3aa: CASSSDRGQNSPLHF

abundance: many
v_gene: TRBV9
j_gene: TRBJ2-4
d_gene: TRBD2
CDR3nt: TGTGCCAGCAGCGTAGGGGGGACTAGCGTGAACATTCAGTACTTC
CDR3aa: CASSVGGTSVNIQYF

abundance: many
v_gene: TRBV7-8
j_gene: TRBJ1-3
d_gene: NA
CDR3nt: TGTGCCAGCCGCCGGGAAGAGAGAAACACCATATATTTT
CDR3aa: CASRREERNTIYF

abundance: many
v_gene: TRBV5-1
j_gene: TRBJ2-7
d_gene: NA
CDR3nt: TGCGCCAGCAGCTTATTTCCGGACGCGGCATCTTTCGAGCAGTACTTC
CDR3aa: CASSLFPDAASFEQYF

abundance: many
v_gene: TRBV7-2
j_gene: TRBJ2-1
d_gene: NA
CDR3nt: TGTGCCAGCAGCTCAAGCCCCTCGTATGAGCAGTTCTTC
CDR3aa: CASSSSPSYEQFF

abundance: many
v_gene: TRBV28
j_gene: TRBJ2-2
d_gene: NA
CDR3nt: TGTGCCAGCAAGGGTTCCGGCGGTCCAAACACCGGGGAGCTGTTTTTT
CDR3aa: CASKGSGGPNTGELFF

abundance: many
v_gene: TRBV14
j_gene: TRBJ2-1
d_gene: TRBD1
CDR3nt: TGTGCCAGCAGCCAATTACTCCTGGCCGGGACAGGGTTACCCAATGAGCAGTTCTTC
CDR3aa: CASSQLLLAGTGLPNEQFF

abundance: many
v_gene: TRBV7-2
j_gene: TRBJ1-2
d_gene: TRBD1
CDR3nt: TGTGCCAGCAGCTTAGCGCTAACAGGGGGCCTTCTGATGGGCTACACCTTC
CDR3aa: CASSLALTGGLLMGYTF

abundance: many
v_gene: TRBV7-2
j_gene: TRBJ2-7
d_gene: NA
CDR3nt: TGTGCCAGCAGCTCGAGGAGACTCCACGAGCAGTACTTC
CDR3aa: CASSSRRLHEQYF

abundance: many
v_gene: TRBV2
j_gene: TRBJ2-1
d_gene: NA
CDR3nt: TGTGCCAGCAGTGTATCGAGGGGGGCCTACAATGAGCAGTTCTTC
CDR3aa: CASSVSRGAYNEQFF

abundance: many
v_gene: TRBV7-8
j_gene: TRBJ1-6
d_gene: TRBD1
CDR3nt: TGTGCCAGCAGCGGTCGGACAGGGGATAATTCACCCCTCCACTTT
CDR3aa: CASSGRTGDNSPLHF

abundance: many
v_gene: TRBV7-2
j_gene: TRBJ2-1
d_gene: TRBD2
CDR3nt: TGTGCCAGCAGCCAAACTAGCGGGAGGTTCAATGAGCAGTTCTTC
CDR3aa: CASSQTSGRFNEQFF

abundance: many
v_gene: TRBV12-3/TRBV12-4
j_gene: TRBJ1-4
d_gene: NA
CDR3nt: TGTGCCAGCAGTTTTTGGGGAACTGAAAAACTGTTTTTT
CDR3aa: CASSFWGTEKLFF

abundance: many
v_gene: TRBV6-2/TRBV6-3
j_gene: TRBJ2-7
d_gene: NA
CDR3nt: TGTGCCAGCATGGCTGGGACTGCCGGCCCCTACGAGCAGTACTTC
CDR3aa: CASMAGTAGPYEQYF

abundance: many
v_gene: TRBV11-2
j_gene: TRBJ2-7
d_gene: NA
CDR3nt: TGTGCCAGCAGCTTAGGCTCCTCTGGCGAGCAGTACTTC
CDR3aa: CASSLGSSGEQYF

abundance: many
v_gene: TRBV7-2
j_gene: TRBJ2-3
d_gene: TRBD2
CDR3nt: TGTGCCAGCAGTAGCTACAGCGGGAGGCAGAGCACAGATACGCAGTATTTT
CDR3aa: CASSSYSGRQSTDTQYF

abundance: many
v_gene: TRBV7-6
j_gene: TRBJ2-5
d_gene: TRBD2
CDR3nt: TGTGCCAGCAGCTTCCGACTAGCGGGGGATCAAGAGACCCAGTACTTC
CDR3aa: CASSFRLAGDQETQYF

abundance: many
v_gene: TRBV7-6
j_gene: TRBJ2-1
d_gene: NA
CDR3nt: TGTGCCAGCAGCCCGCCCGGGACTGCAGACAATGAGCAGTTCTTC
CDR3aa: CASSPPGTADNEQFF

abundance: many
v_gene: TRBV7-2
j_gene: TRBJ2-5
d_gene: TRBD1
CDR3nt: TGTGCCAGCAGCTTAACAGGGGCCAAAGAGACCCAGTACTTC
CDR3aa: CASSLTGAKETQYF

abundance: many
v_gene: TRBV29-1
j_gene: TRBJ2-4
d_gene: TRBD1
CDR3nt: TGCAGCGTTGGGGGACAGGGTAAAAACATTCAGTACTTC
CDR3aa: CSVGGQGKNIQYF

abundance: many
v_gene: TRBV7-3
j_gene: TRBJ1-1
d_gene: NA
CDR3nt: TGTGCCAGCAGCCTCAGGGTAGGGGGTGAAGCTTTCTTT
CDR3aa: CASSLRVGGEAFF

abundance: many
v_gene: TRBV7-2
j_gene: TRBJ2-3
d_gene: TRBD1
CDR3nt: TGTGCCAGCAGCTTTGGACAGGCTGAGGATACGCAGTATTTT
CDR3aa: CASSFGQAEDTQYF

abundance: NA
v_gene: TRBV7-2
j_gene: TRBJ2-3
d_gene: NA
CDR3nt: TGTGTCAGCAGCCCGAGGGCGTCTAGCACAGATACGCAGTATTTT
CDR3aa: CVSSPRASSTDTQYF